This is a list of T cell receptor beta chains from one sample in a study of technical replicates of blood from a few donors. Generated by immunoSEQ multiplex PCR, the TCRdb table keeps only in-frame clones and is missing some. This repertoire shows tens of thousands of clones, 80% to 90% found once; its top ten account for around 5%. Sequenced sample: PBMCs. The receptors originated from a human donor in good health. Some clones in this sample may be carry-over from other donors' samples. Both conserved end residues are part of each CDR3. Fields, in order: J gene, clone size, V gene, D gene, CDR3 DNA, CDR3 protein. D genes are given only for firm matches. A row's size may be missing; if present it is once, few, many or a size class.

TRBJ2-5 once TRBV4-2 TRBD2 TGTGCCAGCAGCGGGGAGGGGTACGAAGAGACCCAGTACTTC CASSGEGYEETQYF
TRBJ2-1 - TRBV9 TRBD2 TGTGCCAGCAGCGTAGGGGCGGGGGGACCCTACAATGAGCAGTTCTTC CASSVGAGGPYNEQFF
TRBJ2-1 - TRBV6-1 TRBD2 TGTGCCAGCAGTGAGAGTGCTAGCGGGGGGGCACGGGAGCAGTTCTTC CASSESASGGAREQFF
TRBJ1-1 - TRBV10-3 - TGTGCCATCAGTGAGTCACGAGGGAACACTGAAGCTTTCTTT CAISESRGNTEAFF
TRBJ2-5 - TRBV5-4 - TGTGCCAGCAGCTTGTTTGGACAGCCAGAGACCCAGTACTTC CASSLFGQPETQYF
TRBJ2-2 - TRBV6-1 TRBD2 TGTGCCAGCAGTGAGGGAGGGACCGGGGAGCTGTTTTTT CASSEGGTGELFF
TRBJ1-5 - TRBV5-8 - TGTGCCAGCAGCTGGCGCGGGCAGCCCCAGCATTTT CASSWRGQPQHF
TRBJ2-7 once TRBV5-6 - TGTGCCAGCAGTTATGGACAGAGCTCCTACGAGCAGTACTTC CASSYGQSSYEQYF
TRBJ2-3 - TRBV27 TRBD1 TGTGCCAGCAGTTCGACCGGGACAGTGAGCACAGATACGCAGTATTTT CASSSTGTVSTDTQYF
TRBJ2-5 - TRBV7-3 - TGTGCCAGCAGCTTAATTCAGGGGCCGCAAGAGACCCAGTACTTC CASSLIQGPQETQYF
TRBJ2-3 - TRBV19 TRBD2 TGTGCCAGTAGTATCCGGGAGGCCCCTAGCACAGATACGCAGTATTTT CASSIREAPSTDTQYF
TRBJ1-6 - TRBV7-9 - TGTGCCAGCAGCCCAATGGGGTCGGGGTTCGGTAATTCACCCCTCCACTTT CASSPMGSGFGNSPLHF
TRBJ2-4 - TRBV5-1 TRBD1 TGCGCCAGCAGCCCGGGACAGGGTGGGGTCATTCAGTACTTC CASSPGQGGVIQYF
TRBJ1-3 - TRBV27 - TGTGCCAGCAGTTTTACCAGCTCTGGAAACACCATATATTTT CASSFTSSGNTIYF
TRBJ2-3 - TRBV13 TRBD2 TGTGCCAGCAGCTTGGGGGGACTAGTGAAATCAGATACGCAGTATTTT CASSLGGLVKSDTQYF
TRBJ2-1 - TRBV18 TRBD1 TGTGCCAGCTCAGGGACAGGGAATAATGAGCAGTTCTTC CASSGTGNNEQFF
TRBJ1-2 once TRBV2 TRBD1 TGTGCCAGCAGTCGGACAGGGGGTAGTGGCTACACCTTC CASSRTGGSGYTF
TRBJ1-2 - TRBV5-1 TRBD1 TGCGCCAGCAGCTTACCGGGACAGTATCCCTACTATGGCTACACCTTC CASSLPGQYPYYGYTF